The following is a T cell receptor (beta chain) sequence with its context. The repertoire was sequenced with immunoSEQ multiplex PCR; TCRdb's copy has only in-frame clones and lacks some. Of over 200,000 clones listed, more than 75% were seen once; the top ten hold roughly 6.2%. This entry comes from a study of blood T cell repertoires in COVID-19. Study context: COVID-19 samples collected from the United States, Italy and Spain covered acute and convalescent phases.

This CDR3 has 16 amino acids. CDR1 is SGHRS and CDR2 is YFSETQ in the germline V gene. With 0 bases removed from V and 2 bases from J, the gap between germline ends came to 9 bases. Sequencing was performed on peripheral blood. The genes are TRBV5-1 and TRBJ2-6; D is possibly TRBD2 (5 bases). The sequence was obtained from a man in his 60s who had recovered from COVID-19. The CDR3 region has the DNA TGCGCCAGCAGCTTGGCCATCGGGGCTGGGGCCAACGTCCTGACTTTC. Protein product: CASSLAIGAGANVLTF.